Each of the 12 T cell receptor beta chains below was sequenced from the same sample in a study of cytomegalovirus exposure and HLA in healthy donors. Primers included in the PCR were 60 Vbeta and 13 Jbeta primers. Clones were sequenced by immunoSEQ multiplex PCR, and TCRdb holds only the in-frame ones, with some missing. The sample gives just over 95,000 clones, 60% to 85% of which show up once; 4.5% to 6% is in the top ten. The source material was PBMCs. The receptors stem from a woman aged 40-49 years in good health and CMV-seronegative.

The gene calls are TRBV15 and TRBJ2-5, with 9 positions matching TRBD1. The CDR3 extends over 16 amino acids. Trimming removed 1 base from V and 5 bases from J; junction bases left unmatched: 8. Per germline, CDR1 LNHNV and CDR2 YYDKDF (reference sequence). CDR3 DNA sequence: TGTGCCACCAGCAGAGGGGGACAGGGTGGTGGGGAGACCCAGTACTTC. Residues: CATSRGGQGGGETQYF.

V and J are TRBV9 and TRBJ1-2; possible D gene TRBD1, 6 bases. With 0 bases removed from V and 2 bases from J, the gap between germline ends came to 14 bases. Germline CDR1 and CDR2: SGDLS and YYNGEE. The CDR3 length is 16 residues. The CDR3: CASSVVPWGTNYGYTF. The DNA of the CDR3 is TGTGCCAGCAGCGTAGTACCGTGGGGGACAAACTATGGCTACACCTTC.

The rearrangement links TRBV30 to TRBJ2-1, with 8 bases that match TRBD2. This CDR3 contains 14 residues. The ends lost 4 bases at V and 5 bases at J; junction bases unmatched: 7. Germline lookup yields CDR1 GTSNPN and CDR2 SVGIG (reference sequence). CDR3 amino acids: CAWTVGGANNEQFF. The CDR3 DNA reads as TGTGCCTGGACTGTCGGGGGGGCCAACAATGAGCAGTTCTTC.

The rearrangement uses TRBV2 and TRBJ2-5; unclear D gene. There are 13 residues in the CDR3. Between the trimmed V and J ends, which lost 4 bases and 5 bases, there was a span of 11 bases. The germline V gene encodes CDR1 SNHLY and CDR2 FYNNEI. CDR3 coding DNA: TGTGCCAGCAGTGTCGTGAGATCGGAGACCCAGTACTTC. Its translation is CASSVVRSETQYF.

The chain is built from TRBV11-2 and TRBJ1-1, with unresolved D. The CDR3 contains 17 residues. Germline V gene data show CDR1 as SGHAT and CDR2 as FQNNGV. With 0 bases removed from V and 5 bases from J, the gap between germline ends came to 19 bases. For the CDR3, the DNA is TGTGCCAGCAGCTTAGATAGCGCGGCAGGAAGGAGGACTGAAGCTTTCTTT. As protein: CASSLDSAAGRRTEAFF. Drawing the rest from reference TRBV11-2 and TRBJ1-1, the complete variable domain is EAGVAQSPRYKIIEKRQSVAFWCNPISGHATLYWYQQILGQGPKLLIQFQNNGVVDDSQLPKDRFSAERLKGVDSTLKIQPAKLEDSAVYLCASSLDSAAGRRTEAFFGQGTRLTVV.

DNA of the CDR3: TGTGCCAGCAGCCAACCCCAGGGATCCACTAATGAAAAACTGTTTTTT. Translating it yields CASSQPQGSTNEKLFF. The chain recombines TRBV4-2 with TRBJ1-4; possible D gene TRBD1, 5 bases. The CDR3 contains 16 residues. The germline gives CDR1 LGHNA, CDR2 YNFKEQ. V lost 2 bases, J lost 2 bases, and 12 bases lay in between.

The chain couples TRBV7-9 to TRBJ1-4; the D is unclear. The CDR3 runs 12 residues. Trimming stripped 5 bases from V and 12 bases from J, with 13 bases between. The V gene's germline CDR1 is SEHNR and CDR2 FQNEAQ (reference sequence). The CDR3 DNA sequence: TGTGCCAGCAGCCGTTTGGATGGAGAACTGTTTTTT. Translating it yields CASSRLDGELFF.

Concerning this clone itself: The junction departs from the called germline gene at one end, perhaps through a read error. The chain recombines TRBV7-9 with TRBJ1-1; TRBD1 matches 9 bases. The germline V gene has CDR1 SEHNR and CDR2 FQNEAQ (reference sequence). This CDR3 has 12 amino acids. The CDR3 is CASSLNRGQGSF. The CDR3 DNA reads as TGTGCCAGCAGCTTAAATCGCGGACAGGGGTCCTTT.

DNA of the CDR3: TGTGCCAGTCAGGGGGTTTACGGCAATCAGCCCCAGCATTTT. Its translation: CASQGVYGNQPQHF. The genes are TRBV2 and TRBJ1-5; TRBD1 matches 7 bases. Germline assignment: CDR1 SNHLY and CDR2 FYNNEI. CDR3 length: 14 amino acids. Trimming at V came to 9 bases and at J to 2 bases, leaving 7 bases not matched to a gene.

This chain uses TRBV14 with TRBJ2-7; the D is unclear. This CDR3 is built from 13 residues. Germline-derived CDR1 and CDR2 are SGHDN and FVKESK. V was clipped by 4 bases and J by 7 bases, with 14 bases between them. In DNA form, the CDR3 reads TGTGCCAGCAGCCTAGCACGATTGGGTGAGCAGTACTTC. Encoded protein: CASSLARLGEQYF.

The chain is built from TRBV5-4 and TRBJ1-2, with D uncertain. The CDR3 length is 13 residues. V dropped 1 base and J dropped 1 base, with 5 bases sitting between them. Germline CDR1 and CDR2: SGHNT and YYREEE (reference sequence). CDR3 sequence reads: CASSLNYNYGYTF. The CDR3 DNA reads as TGTGCCAGCAGCTTGAATTATAACTATGGCTACACCTTC.

The chain employs TRBV15 and TRBJ1-4; D is ambiguous. The CDR3 totals 12 residues. Germline assignment: CDR1 LNHNV and CDR2 YYDKDF (reference sequence). Trimming shortened V by 3 bases and J by 8 bases, and 7 bases separated the two germline ends. The CDR3 is CATSSPGEKLFF. The DNA of the CDR3 is TGTGCCACCAGCAGTCCGGGGGAAAAACTGTTTTTT.